The T cell receptor (beta chain) under discussion was sequenced for a study of blood T cells in healthy people across ages. The germline V gene encodes CDR1 SGHDT and CDR2 YYEEEE. Trimming removed 3 bases from V and 5 bases from J; junction bases left unmatched: 6. This CDR3 is 16 amino acids long. The authors ran a second PCR of roughly 7 to 11 cycles using a sample-barcoded 5' primer and a J-beta primer mix. TCRdb reanalysed the 5' RACE reads using MiXCR and keeps one entry per CDR3 protein. This sample has about 1.5 million distinct CDR3 sequences, with 42% found just once. This clonotype has only a few counts.

The chain carries TRBV5-6 and TRBJ2-1; 12 bases agree with TRBD2. The sequenced sample was blood. The source is a woman aged 18-29 years in good health. The CDR3 protein is CASSWMTSGGHNEQFF. The CDR3 DNA reads TGTGCCAGCAGCTGGATGACTAGCGGGGGCCACAATGAGCAGTTCTTC. The complete variable domain, with remaining parts taken from reference TRBV5-6 and TRBJ2-1, reads DAGVTQSPTHLIKTRGQQVTLRCSPKSGHDTVSWYQQALGQGPQFIFQYYEEEERQRGNFPDRFSGHQFPNYSSELNVNALLLGDSALYLCASSWMTSGGHNEQFFGPGTRLTVL.